The rows below give T cell receptor beta chains drawn from one sample of a study of blood T cell repertoires in COVID-19. Assay: immunoSEQ multiplex PCR; the TCRdb copy retains only in-frame clones and omits some. The sample lists about 73,000 clones, over 60% occurring once. Material: peripheral blood. The receptors were sampled from a man between 65 and 80 years old with COVID-19, enrolled during active disease. The CDR3 runs from the conserved cysteine through the conserved F or W.

v_call cdr3_aa
TRBV2 CASSASQGHPPQHF
TRBV5-1 CASSPRTDVNTEAFF
TRBV28 CASIWGTGGLNTEAFF
TRBV10-3 CAISPAGGPSDTQYF
TRBV7-2 CASSARQGSYNEQFF
TRBV19 CASSPSGLGFDEQFF
TRBV5-1 CASSRDSTNYGYTF
TRBV7-6 CASSLWSGEFDEQYF
TRBV2 CASSPSTDTQYF
TRBV7-2 CASSPPAGAPLREQYF